Below are 28 T cell receptor beta chains sequenced from a single sample in a study of cytomegalovirus exposure and HLA in healthy donors. In the PCR, 60 Vbeta and 13 Jbeta primers were used. The repertoire was sequenced with immunoSEQ multiplex PCR; TCRdb's copy has only in-frame clones and lacks some. The data show around 170,000 clones, roughly 84% seen once. The sample consisted of PBMCs. These receptors were taken from a woman aged 50 to 65 in good health and CMV-seropositive.

The CDR3 DNA is TGTGCCAGCAGCCTTACAGGGGGTTTTCTCCGCGAGCAGTACTTC. This translates into CASSLTGGFLREQYF. J is TRBJ2-7 and V is TRBV28; 8 nucleotides match TRBD1. CDR1 MDHEN and CDR2 SYDVKM come from the germline V gene. The V and J ends lost 6 bases and 6 bases, in that order; junction bases with no gene match: 13. CDR3 length: 15 amino acids. Based on the CDR3 plus reference TRBV28 and TRBJ2-7, the full variable domain is DVKVTQSSRYLVKRTGEKVFLECVQDMDHENMFWYRQDPGLGLRLIYFSYDVKMKEKGDIPEGYSVSREKKERFSLILESASTNQTSMYLCASSLTGGFLREQYFGPGTRLTVT.

The J gene is TRBJ2-3, the V gene TRBV28, with D possibly TRBD2 on 5 matching bases. V was trimmed by 6 bases and J by 0 bases, leaving 13 bases between them. CDR3 length: 15 amino acids. Germline loops: CDR1 MDHEN, CDR2 SYDVKM. The CDR3 sequence: CASRAAGQSTDTQYF. CDR3 coding DNA: TGTGCCAGCAGAGCCGCGGGCCAGAGCACAGATACGCAGTATTTT.

The chain couples TRBV1 to TRBJ1-1; the table names TRBD1, a call not compared with the DNA. TRBV1 is reported as a pseudogene. The length of the CDR3 is 17 residues. The CDR3, as DNA: TGCACCAGCAGCCAAGAGGGTCACAGGTTTAGGAACACTGAAGCTTTCTTT. This gives the protein CTSSQEGHRFRNTEAFF.

The rearrangement uses TRBV7-9 and TRBJ1-1; D remains unclear. V gave up 2 bases and J gave up 2 bases, with 6 bases separating them. The germline V gene encodes CDR1 SEHNR and CDR2 FQNEAQ (reference sequence). The CDR3 sequence is 13 residues long. CDR3 DNA sequence: TGTGCCAGCAGCTTACAGTTTAACACTGAAGCTTTCTTT. Protein product: CASSLQFNTEAFF.

The chain links TRBV6-1 to TRBJ2-2; 9 bases line up with TRBD1. The CDR3 has 14 residues. CDR1 and CDR2 (germline): MNHNS, SASEGT. Germline trimming cut 7 bases from V and 6 bases from J; bases unmatched to any gene: 6. Here the CDR3 DNA reads TGTGCCAGCAATCGGGACAGGGAGTCCGGGGAGCTGTTTTTT. This gives the protein CASNRDRESGELFF.

The gene calls are TRBV6-5 and TRBJ1-1; 7 bases agree with TRBD1. CDR1 is MNHEY and CDR2 is SVGAGI in the germline V gene. V was pared by 0 bases and J by 5 bases, with 9 bases of the junction left unmatched. This CDR3 comprises 16 residues. The CDR3 protein is CASSYSNRGRFTEAFF. The CDR3 coding sequence is TGTGCCAGCAGTTACTCGAACAGGGGCCGGTTTACTGAAGCTTTCTTT.

V usage is TRBV19 and J usage is TRBJ1-5; 7 nucleotides match TRBD1. V shed 5 bases and J 4 bases; nucleotides not matched to a gene: 5. The CDR3 spans 14 residues. The germline V gene has CDR1 LNHDA and CDR2 SQIVND (reference sequence). The CDR3 sequence is CASSSGQINQPQHF. For the CDR3, the DNA is TGTGCCAGTAGTTCGGGACAGATTAATCAGCCCCAGCATTTT.

The rearrangement links TRBV6-1 to TRBJ2-5; 8 bases map to TRBD2. CDR1 and CDR2 from the germline V gene are MNHNS and SASEGT. J was trimmed by 3 bases and V by 7 bases; bases with no gene match: 10. The CDR3 is made up of 15 amino acids. The CDR3 DNA sequence: TGTGCCAGCACCTATCAAGCGGGGGATAAAGAGACCCAGTACTTC. Translating it yields CASTYQAGDKETQYF.

This sequence joins TRBV23-1 and TRBJ2-1, with TRBD2 matching 8 bases. TRBV23-1 is reported as an ORF; its role is uncertain. CDR3 length: 13 amino acids. V gave up 4 bases and J gave up 11 bases; unmatched junction bases: 7. The CDR3 loop is CASSRILADQQFF. The CDR3 bases are TGCGCCAGCAGTCGAATACTAGCGGATCAGCAGTTCTTC.

The rearrangement joins TRBV28 to TRBJ1-1; unclear D gene. V was shortened by 5 bases and J by 0 bases, with 13 bases between the two germline ends. Germline V gives CDR1 MDHEN, CDR2 SYDVKM. This CDR3 has 15 amino acids. This chain's CDR3 is CASSPPEGMNTEAFF. For the CDR3, the DNA is TGTGCCAGCAGTCCGCCCGAGGGAATGAACACTGAAGCTTTCTTT. The full variable domain, rest sourced from reference TRBV28 and TRBJ1-1, is DVKVTQSSRYLVKRTGEKVFLECVQDMDHENMFWYRQDPGLGLRLIYFSYDVKMKEKGDIPEGYSVSREKKERFSLILESASTNQTSMYLCASSPPEGMNTEAFFGQGTRLTVV.

V gene TRBV10-3 combines with J gene TRBJ2-7; TRBD2 matches at 8 bases. V was clipped by 4 bases and J by 4 bases; unmatched bases: 6. Germline lookup yields CDR1 ENHRY and CDR2 SYGVKD. This CDR3 region has 14 residues. CDR3 region: CAISVGGGRYEQYF. Written as DNA, the CDR3 is TGTGCCATCAGTGTAGGCGGGGGGAGGTACGAGCAGTACTTC.

The chain's CDR3 is CAWSVGGGEAFF. The CDR3 DNA reads as TGTGCCTGGAGTGTGGGGGGGGGCGAAGCTTTCTTT. The J gene is TRBJ1-1, the V gene TRBV30, with D maybe TRBD1 (6 bases). Between the trimmed V and J ends, which lost 0 bases and 8 bases, there was a span of 10 bases. Germline V gene lookup returns CDR1 GTSNPN and CDR2 SVGIG (reference sequence). The CDR3 has 12 residues.

This clone was counted a few times. The chain joins TRBV14 to TRBJ1-2; D gene uncertain. The germline V gene encodes CDR1 SGHDN and CDR2 FVKESK. CDR3 length: 13 residues. Between the trimmed V and J ends, which lost 6 bases and 1 base, there was a span of 9 bases. Here the CDR3 DNA reads TGTGCCAGCAGTATGGTCGGTAACTATGGCTACACCTTC. Translation gives CASSMVGNYGYTF.

The gene calls are TRBV4-1 and TRBJ1-2; TRBD1 matches 8 bases. This CDR3 has 17 residues. Germline CDR1 and CDR2: MGHRA and YSYEKL. V shed 0 bases, J shed 7 bases, and the junction held 13 bases outside the gene matches. The CDR3, as DNA: TGCGCCAGCAGCCAAGAGGCCACAGGGGGGGGATTCGGTGGCTACACCTTC. As protein: CASSQEATGGGFGGYTF.

This clone was detected only once. V is TRBV9 and J is TRBJ1-4; TRBD1 agrees at 9 bases. This CDR3 spans 18 amino acids. The V segment lost 4 bases and the J segment 3 bases; nucleotides outside the gene matches: 13. The germline V gene has CDR1 SGDLS and CDR2 YYNGEE. The CDR3 region has the DNA TGTGCCAGCAGCCGACTCGGGACAGGGCGGAGATCTAATGAAAAACTGTTTTTT. Its protein is CASSRLGTGRRSNEKLFF. The full variable domain, its missing parts supplied by reference TRBV9 and TRBJ1-4, is DSGVTQTPKHLITATGQRVTLRCSPRSGDLSVYWYQQSLDQGLQFLIQYYNGEERAKGNILERFSAQQFPDLHSELNLSSLELGDSALYFCASSRLGTGRRSNEKLFFGSGTQLSVL.

The rearrangement uses TRBV5-1 and TRBJ1-1; D unresolved. Trimming pared 1 base from V and 4 bases from J, leaving 14 bases between. The CDR3 extends over 15 amino acids. CDR1 SGHRS and CDR2 YFSETQ come from the germline V gene. CDR3 region: CASSLLADIGTEAFF. The CDR3 DNA follows: TGCGCCAGCAGCTTGTTGGCAGACATTGGCACTGAAGCTTTCTTT.

The rearrangement links TRBV9 to TRBJ2-1; possibly TRBD2 for D (6 bases). Germline values: CDR1 SGDLS, CDR2 YYNGEE. CDR3 size: 14 residues. Trimming cost V 0 bases and J 3 bases, with 7 bases left between them. The CDR3 region is CASSVVGGYNEQFF. The CDR3 DNA follows: TGTGCCAGCAGCGTAGTGGGGGGCTACAATGAGCAGTTCTTC.

The chain is built from TRBV9 and TRBJ2-1, with D perhaps TRBD1 (6 bases). V was pared by 1 base and J by 1 base, with 18 bases between. CDR1 is SGDLS and CDR2 is YYNGEE in the germline V gene. This CDR3 has 18 amino acids. As DNA, the CDR3 is TGTGCCAGCAGCGTATCAATGGGGGCTACAAGGTCCTACAATGAGCAGTTCTTC. Translation: CASSVSMGATRSYNEQFF.

The gene calls are TRBV7-2 and TRBJ2-7; possible D gene TRBD1, 5 bases. Germline V gives CDR1 SGHTA, CDR2 FQGNSA. Trimming stripped 5 bases from V and 3 bases from J, with 11 bases between. The CDR3 is 13 residues long. The CDR3 DNA reads as TGTGCCAGCAGCACCCAAGACAGCTACGAGCAGTACTTC. Encoded protein: CASSTQDSYEQYF.

V gene TRBV6-6 combines with J gene TRBJ2-2; TRBD2 is a possible D gene (6 bases). Trimming cost V 5 bases and J 11 bases, with 9 bases left between them. This CDR3 has 11 amino acids. The germline V gene encodes CDR1 MNHNY and CDR2 SVGAGI (reference sequence). The CDR3 coding sequence is TGTGCCAGCAGTGAGGAGGGTGAGCTGTTTTTT. Translation: CASSEEGELFF.

Concerning this clone: A junction end diverges from the germline sequence, so it may reflect a read error. The genes are TRBV7-9 and TRBJ2-1; 8 bases are shared with TRBD2. CDR1 is SEHNR, CDR2 FQNEAQ, per germline (reference sequence). This CDR3 has 13 amino acids. This CDR3 is CSSSLDRGGEQFF. The CDR3 coding sequence is TGTTCCAGCAGCTTAGATCGGGGGGGTGAGCAGTTCTTC.

The CDR3, as DNA: TGTGCCAGCTCACCACAGACAGGGTCCAGTCAGCCCCAGCATTTT. It translates to CASSPQTGSSQPQHF. V usage is TRBV18 and J usage is TRBJ1-5; 7 bases are a match to TRBD1. Germline values: CDR1 KGHSH, CDR2 LQKENI. The CDR3 contains 15 residues. The ends lost 1 base at V and 6 bases at J; junction bases unmatched: 6.

The count of this clone is one. The rearrangement uses TRBV12-5 and TRBJ1-5; perhaps TRBD1 as D (6 bases). CDR3 length equals 18 residues. CDR1 is LGHNT and CDR2 is FRNRAP in the germline V gene. V was pared by 3 bases and J by 7 bases, with 25 bases between. CDR3 DNA sequence: TGTGCTAGTGGTTTTGACACCGGGACAACCCGGTTCGGGCAGCCCCAGCATTTT. This codes for CASGFDTGTTRFGQPQHF.

The chain combines TRBV28 with TRBJ2-7; no firm D call. With 3 bases removed from V and 5 bases from J, the gap between germline ends came to 17 bases. In germline, CDR1 is MDHEN, CDR2 SYDVKM. The length of the CDR3 is 15 residues. CDR3 sequence (DNA): TGTGCCAGCAGTTTTCTGGGCCTAAACCTCCACGAGCAGTACTTC. Protein: CASSFLGLNLHEQYF. The full variable domain, completed using reference TRBV28 and TRBJ2-7, is DVKVTQSSRYLVKRTGEKVFLECVQDMDHENMFWYRQDPGLGLRLIYFSYDVKMKEKGDIPEGYSVSREKKERFSLILESASTNQTSMYLCASSFLGLNLHEQYFGPGTRLTVT.

As for this clone: An end of the junction differs from the germline gene, which may be a read error. The gene calls are TRBV10-3 and TRBJ1-1; 7 nucleotides line up with TRBD1. The CDR3 is made up of 13 amino acids. The germline CDR1 and CDR2 sequences are ENHRY and SYGVKD. The CDR3 region has the DNA TGTGCCAGCAGTGACAGGGAGGCCACTGAAGCTTTCTTT. Its translation: CASSDREATEAFF.

This chain links TRBV19 with TRBJ2-1; 8 nucleotides match TRBD2. The CDR3 runs 16 residues. CDR1 and CDR2 (germline): LNHDA, SQIVND (reference sequence). The V gene end was trimmed by 3 bases and the J gene end by 0 bases; junction bases not matched to a gene: 4. CDR3 sequence (DNA): TGTGCCAGTAGTATTCCGGGGGGGGGCTCCTACAATGAGCAGTTCTTC. It specifies CASSIPGGGSYNEQFF.

This sequence joins TRBV5-5 and TRBJ1-1; D uncertain. With 0 bases removed from V and 7 bases from J, the gap between germline ends came to 10 bases. Per the germline V gene, CDR1 is SGHKS and CDR2 is YYEKEE (reference sequence). The CDR3 loop spans 13 amino acids. The CDR3 sequence: CASSLDLYSEAFF. The CDR3 bases are TGTGCCAGCAGCTTGGACCTTTACAGTGAAGCTTTCTTT.

V and J are TRBV5-6 and TRBJ2-1, with a tentative D call TRBD2 (5 bases). The CDR3 covers 15 residues. From germline, CDR1 is SGHDT and CDR2 YYEEEE. V was trimmed by 7 bases and J by 0 bases, leaving 14 bases between them. CDR3: CASGFSGSSYNEQFF. The CDR3 DNA reads as TGTGCCAGCGGATTCAGCGGAAGCTCCTACAATGAGCAGTTCTTC.